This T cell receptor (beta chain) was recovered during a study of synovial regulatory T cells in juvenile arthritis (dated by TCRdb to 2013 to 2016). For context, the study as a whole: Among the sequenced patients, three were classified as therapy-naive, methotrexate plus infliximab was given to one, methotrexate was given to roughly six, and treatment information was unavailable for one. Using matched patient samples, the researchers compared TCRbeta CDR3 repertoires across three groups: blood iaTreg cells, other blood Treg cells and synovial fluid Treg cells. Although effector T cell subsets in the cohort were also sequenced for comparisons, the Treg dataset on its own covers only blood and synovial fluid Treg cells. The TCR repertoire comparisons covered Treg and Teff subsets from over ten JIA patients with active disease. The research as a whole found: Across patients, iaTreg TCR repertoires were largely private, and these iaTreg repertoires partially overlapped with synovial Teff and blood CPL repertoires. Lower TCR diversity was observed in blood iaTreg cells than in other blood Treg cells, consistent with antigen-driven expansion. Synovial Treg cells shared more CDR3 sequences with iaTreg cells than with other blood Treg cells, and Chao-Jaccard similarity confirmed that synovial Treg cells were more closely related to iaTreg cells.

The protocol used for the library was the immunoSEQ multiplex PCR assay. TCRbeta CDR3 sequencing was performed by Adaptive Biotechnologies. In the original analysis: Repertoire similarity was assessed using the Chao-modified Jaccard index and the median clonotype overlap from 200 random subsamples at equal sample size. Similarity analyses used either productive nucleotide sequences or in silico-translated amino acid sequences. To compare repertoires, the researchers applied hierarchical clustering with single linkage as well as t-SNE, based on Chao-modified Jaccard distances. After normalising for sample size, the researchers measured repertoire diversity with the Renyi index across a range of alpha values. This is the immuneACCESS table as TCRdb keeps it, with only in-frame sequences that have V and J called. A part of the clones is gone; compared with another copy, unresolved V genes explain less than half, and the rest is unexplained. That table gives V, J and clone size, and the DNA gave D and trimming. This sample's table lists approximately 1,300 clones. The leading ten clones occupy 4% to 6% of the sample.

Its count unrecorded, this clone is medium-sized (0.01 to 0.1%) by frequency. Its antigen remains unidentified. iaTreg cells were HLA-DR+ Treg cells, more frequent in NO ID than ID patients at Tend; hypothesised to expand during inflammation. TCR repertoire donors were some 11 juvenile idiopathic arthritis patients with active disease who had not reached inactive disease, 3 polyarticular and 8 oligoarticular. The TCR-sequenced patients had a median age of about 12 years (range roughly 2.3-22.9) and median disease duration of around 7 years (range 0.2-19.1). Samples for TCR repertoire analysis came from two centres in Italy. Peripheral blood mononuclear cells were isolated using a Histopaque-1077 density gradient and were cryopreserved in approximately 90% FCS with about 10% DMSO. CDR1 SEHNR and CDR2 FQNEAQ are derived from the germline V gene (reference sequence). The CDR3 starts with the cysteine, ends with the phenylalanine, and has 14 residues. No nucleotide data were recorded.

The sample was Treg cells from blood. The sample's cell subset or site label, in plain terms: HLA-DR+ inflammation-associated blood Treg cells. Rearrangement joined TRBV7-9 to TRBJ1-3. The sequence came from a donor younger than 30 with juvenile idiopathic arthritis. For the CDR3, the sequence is CASSPRSSGNTIYF.